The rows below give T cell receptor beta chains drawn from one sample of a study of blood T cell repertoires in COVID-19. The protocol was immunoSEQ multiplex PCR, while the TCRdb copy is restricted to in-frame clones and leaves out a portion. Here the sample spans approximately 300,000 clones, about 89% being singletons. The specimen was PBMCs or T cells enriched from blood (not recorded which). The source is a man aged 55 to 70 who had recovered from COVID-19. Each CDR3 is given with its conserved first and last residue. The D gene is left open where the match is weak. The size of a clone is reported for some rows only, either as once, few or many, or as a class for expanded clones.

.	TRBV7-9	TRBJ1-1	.	TGTGCCAGCAGCCCACGGGGAGGAACTGCTGAAGCTTTCTTT	CASSPRGGTAEAFF
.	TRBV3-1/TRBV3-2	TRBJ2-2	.	TGTGCCAGCAGCCAAGTCTGGACTACGAAGAACACCGGGGAGCTGTTTTTT	CASSQVWTTKNTGELFF
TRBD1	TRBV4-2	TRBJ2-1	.	TGTGCCAGCAGCCAAGTTTTAACAGGGGGCGCAGGCAATGAGCAGTTCTTC	CASSQVLTGGAGNEQFF
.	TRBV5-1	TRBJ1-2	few	TGCGCCAGCAGCTTGGCCGGGAGGGGAGAGATCTTCGGCTATGGCTACACCTTC	CASSLAGRGEIFGYGYTF
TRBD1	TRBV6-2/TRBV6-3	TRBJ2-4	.	TGTGCCAGCAGTCCACGATTACAGGGGGCCAAAAACATTCAGTACTTC	CASSPRLQGAKNIQYF
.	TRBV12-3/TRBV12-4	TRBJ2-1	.	TGTGCCAGCAGTTTGCGGACAGAGCAGTTCTTC	CASSLRTEQFF
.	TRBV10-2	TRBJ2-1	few	TGCGCCAGCAGTGAGACGGGCCGGGGCAATGAGCAGTTCTTC	CASSETGRGNEQFF
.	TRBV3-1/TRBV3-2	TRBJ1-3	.	TGTGCCAGCAGCCAAGATCGGAGGTCTGTCAGGACGTCCTCTGGAAACACCATATATTTT	CASSQDRRSVRTSSGNTIYF
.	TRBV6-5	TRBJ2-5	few	TGTGCCAGCAGCTCCGACTCGAAGACCCAGTACTTC	CASSSDSKTQYF
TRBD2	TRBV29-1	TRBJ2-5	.	TGCAGCGTTGAAGGCCTGTCTAGCGGAGAGGGAGAGACCCAGTACTTC	CSVEGLSSGEGETQYF
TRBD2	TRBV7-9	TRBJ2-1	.	TGTGCCAGCAGCTTAGCGGGAGGGTGGAATGAGCAGTTCTTC	CASSLAGGWNEQFF
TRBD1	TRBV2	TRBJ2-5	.	TGTGCCAGCAGTGAGATGGGACAGGGACGGGAGACCCAGTACTTC	CASSEMGQGRETQYF
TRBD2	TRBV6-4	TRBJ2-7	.	TGTGCCAGCAGTGTATTAGCGGGGCAATCCTACGAGCAGTACTTC	CASSVLAGQSYEQYF
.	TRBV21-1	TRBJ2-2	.	TGTGCCAGCAGCAATCGGGTGGATAGGCCTCGTAGCGGGACGTGGGGCACCGGGGAGCTGTTTTTT	CASSNRVDRPRSGTWGTGELFF
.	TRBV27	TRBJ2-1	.	TGTGCCAGCAGTTTATACCTAGACGGGGTGGAGCAGTTCTTC	CASSLYLDGVEQFF
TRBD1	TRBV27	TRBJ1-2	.	TGTGCCAGCAGTTTAGGCCCTCGACAGGGGAACTATGGCTACACCTTC	CASSLGPRQGNYGYTF
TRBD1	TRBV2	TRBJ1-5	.	TGTGCCAGCCTAAAACAGGGGGTAGTTCAGCCCCAGCATTTT	CASLKQGVVQPQHF
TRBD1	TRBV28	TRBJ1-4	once	TGTGCCAGCAGCCTACAGGGGGCAGCTAATGAAAAACTGTTTTTT	CASSLQGAANEKLFF
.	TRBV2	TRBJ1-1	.	TGTGCCAGCAGCGCTGGTCCACAGGTGAACACTGAAGCTTTCTTT	CASSAGPQVNTEAFF
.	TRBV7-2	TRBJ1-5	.	TGTGCCAGCAGCCCCGTAGACAGTGATCAGCCCCAGCATTTT	CASSPVDSDQPQHF
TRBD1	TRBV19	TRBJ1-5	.	TGTGCCAGCAACCGGGACAGGGGCACACCCCAGTACAATCAGCCCCAGCATTTT	CASNRDRGTPQYNQPQHF
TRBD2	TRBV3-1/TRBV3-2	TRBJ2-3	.	TGTGCCAGCAGCCAAAGGGCTAGCGGGAGCACAGATACGCAGTATTTT	CASSQRASGSTDTQYF
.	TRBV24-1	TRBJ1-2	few	TGTGCCACCAGTGACCGAAATCGGGACAATGGGTATGGCTACACCTTC	CATSDRNRDNGYGYTF
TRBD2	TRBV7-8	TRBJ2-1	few	TGTGCCAGCAGCTCGACTAGCGGGAGTTTCAATGAGCAGTTCTTC	CASSSTSGSFNEQFF
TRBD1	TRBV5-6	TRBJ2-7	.	TGTGCCAGCAGCCCAGGACAGGGGGTCCCCTACGAGCAGTACTTC	CASSPGQGVPYEQYF